The clone carrying this T cell receptor beta chain was seen a few times. Its antigen is undetermined. V lost 5 bases and J lost 4; bases outside the gene matches: 2. The length of the CDR3 is 13 residues. CDR1 is SGHVS, CDR2 FNYEAQ, per germline. The data belong to a study of T cell repertoires in cytomegalovirus infection. The wider study: Matching HLA type, along with CMV infection, was indicated by public TCR beta signatures.

TCRdb re-derived calls from the reads in MiXCR, one entry per CDR3 protein. The sample lists approximately 170,000 distinct CDR3 sequences; under 20% were seen once. Study conclusions and caveats: CMV-specific HLA-C-restricted TCR beta clonotypes dominated the ex vivo response. Based on cumulative public TCR beta family frequency, carriers of CMV plus the relevant HLA were identified.

This TCR came from a human donor in good health (CMV status not recorded). Some clones in this sample may be carry-over from other donors' samples. The specimen sequenced was CD8+ T cells from PBMCs. The chain carries TRBV7-6 and TRBJ2-1; 7 positions match TRBD1. The CDR3, as DNA: TGTGCCAGCAGCGACAGGGATTACAATGAGCAGTTCTTC. Protein sequence: CASSDRDYNEQFF.